The 5 T cell receptor beta chains in this list originate from one sample, sequenced in a study of CD8+ T cells in alopecia areata. Following extraction, RNA underwent reverse transcription to cDNA, which served as the sequencing template. Assay used: immunoSEQ multiplex PCR; TCRdb lists only in-frame clones, some missing. The data contain some 95,000 clones, about 45% of them seen just once; the ten biggest clones take up 0.6% to 0.85%. Specimen: CD4+ T cells sorted from blood. Receptor source: a human donor with alopecia areata.

This clone has a handful of counts. The chain combines TRBV27 with TRBJ2-2; D is perhaps TRBD2 (6 bases). CDR1 is MNHEY and CDR2 is SMNVEV in the germline V gene (reference sequence). The CDR3 contains 15 residues. V lost 2 bases and J 2 bases, leaving 9 bases between the germline ends. CDR3: CASSLAGINTGELFF. The CDR3, as DNA: TGTGCCAGCAGTTTAGCGGGGATAAACACCGGGGAGCTGTTTTTT.

Only a few counts were recorded for this clone. The rearrangement uses TRBV28 and TRBJ1-5; the match to TRBD1 covers 10 bases. The CDR3 runs 17 residues. The V and J ends lost 1 base and 4 bases, in that order; junction bases with no gene match: 7. Per the germline V gene, CDR1 is MDHEN and CDR2 is SYDVKM. The CDR3 reads CASSLYPRDRGNQPQHF. For the CDR3, the DNA is TGTGCCAGCAGTTTATACCCCCGGGACAGGGGAAATCAGCCCCAGCATTTT.

This chain links TRBV5-1 with TRBJ2-5; TRBD1 or TRBD2 may be the D gene (6 bases each). CDR3 length: 16 amino acids. V shed 0 bases and J shed 3 bases, with 15 bases lying between them. Germline V CDR1 and CDR2: SGHRS, YFSETQ. The CDR3 coding sequence is TGCGCCAGCAGCTTGGTGACCGGGGGCTGGGAAGAGACCCAGTACTTC. The encoded protein is CASSLVTGGWEETQYF.

Only a few counts were recorded for this clone. The chain employs TRBV29-1 and TRBJ2-3; D ambiguous. This CDR3 contains 13 residues. V lost 4 bases and J 0 bases, leaving 8 bases between the germline ends. The germline gives CDR1 SQVTM, CDR2 ANQGSEA. CDR3 residues: CSVVHHSTDTQYF. The CDR3 DNA reads TGCAGCGTTGTCCACCATAGCACAGATACGCAGTATTTT.

The rearrangement joins TRBV28 to TRBJ2-7; 7 bases are shared with TRBD1. This CDR3 has 15 residues. Unmatched junction bases numbered 13, after V lost 7 bases and J lost 4 bases. Germline V lookup: CDR1 MDHEN, CDR2 SYDVKM. In DNA, the CDR3 is TGTGCCAGCATCCCCTCGGCAGGGGGTTTATACGAGCAGTACTTC. Encoded protein: CASIPSAGGLYEQYF.